In this sample, the clone carrying this T cell receptor (beta chain) turned up once. Its matching antigen is unknown. This specimen belongs to a study of T cell responses to AZD1222 COVID-19 vaccine. Broader study findings: Reportedly, close to half of spike-specific TCRs are directed against unmutated variant regions.

The table came from immunoSEQ multiplex PCR; TCRdb's copy has only in-frame clones and leaves some out. The repertoire holds about 140,000 clones, with roughly 90% as singletons. V lost 3 bases, J lost 5 bases, and 14 bases lay in between. This CDR3 spans 15 amino acids. CDR1 and CDR2 (germline): KGHSH, LQKENI. The chain couples TRBV18 to TRBJ2-1; D gene uncertain. The sequence came from an adult in good health. The sample was peripheral blood, taken on day 0 of AZD1222 vaccination. The CDR3 loop reads CASSPRPARNNEQFF. The CDR3, as DNA: TGTGCCAGCTCACCGAGGCCAGCCCGAAACAATGAGCAGTTCTTC.